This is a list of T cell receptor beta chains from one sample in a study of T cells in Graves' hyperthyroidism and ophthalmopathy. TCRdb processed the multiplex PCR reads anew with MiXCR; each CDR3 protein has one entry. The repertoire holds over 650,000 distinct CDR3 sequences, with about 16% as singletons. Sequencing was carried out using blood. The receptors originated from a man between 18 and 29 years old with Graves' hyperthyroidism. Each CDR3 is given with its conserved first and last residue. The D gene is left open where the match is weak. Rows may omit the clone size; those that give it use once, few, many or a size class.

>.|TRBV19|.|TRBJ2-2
CASRDGTNTGELFF
TGTGCCAGTAGGGACGGGACGAACACCGGGGAGCTGTTTTTT
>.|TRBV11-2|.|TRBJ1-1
CASSSDDIAEAFF
TGTGCCAGCAGCTCAGACGATATTGCCGAAGCTTTCTTT
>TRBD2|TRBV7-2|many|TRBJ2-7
CASSPRLAGGSYEQYF
TGTGCCAGCAGCCCTCGGCTAGCGGGAGGGAGCTACGAGCAGTACTTC
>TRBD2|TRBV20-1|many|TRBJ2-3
CSARTDDPSGLAAAGTQYF
TGCAGTGCTCGGACCGACGACCCCAGCGGACTAGCGGCTGCCGGTACGCAGTATTTT
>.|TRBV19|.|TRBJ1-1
CASSMGTPKTEAFF
TGTGCCAGTAGTATGGGGACTCCTAAGACTGAAGCTTTCTTT
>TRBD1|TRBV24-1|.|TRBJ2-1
CATSDFGTGRNEQFF
TGTGCCACCAGTGATTTCGGGACAGGGCGCAATGAGCAGTTCTTC
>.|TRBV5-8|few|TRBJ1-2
CASRLGGIDYGYTF
TGTGCCAGCAGGCTGGGCGGGATCGACTATGGCTACACCTTC
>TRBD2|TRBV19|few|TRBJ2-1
CASSMTSGSENEQFF
TGTGCCAGTAGTATGACTAGCGGGAGTGAAAATGAGCAGTTCTTC
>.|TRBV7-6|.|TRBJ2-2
CASSPLRGFTGELFF
TGTGCCAGCAGCCCACTCCGGGGATTCACCGGGGAGCTGTTTTTT
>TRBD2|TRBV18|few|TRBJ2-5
CASSPPGLAGRQETQYF
TGTGCCAGCTCACCACCGGGACTAGCGGGTAGGCAAGAGACCCAGTACTTC
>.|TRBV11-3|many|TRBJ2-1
CASSPTEGAYNEQFF
TGTGCCAGCAGCCCCACCGAGGGGGCCTACAATGAGCAGTTCTTC
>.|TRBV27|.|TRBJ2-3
CASSFGDPTDTQYF
TGTGCCAGCAGTTTTGGGGACCCCACAGATACGCAGTATTTT
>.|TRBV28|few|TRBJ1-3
CASSSPRRGDGPSGNTIYF
TGTGCCAGCAGTTCCCCCAGGAGAGGGGACGGGCCCTCTGGAAACACCATATATTTT
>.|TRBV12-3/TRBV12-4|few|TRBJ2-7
CASSRSRAYEQYF
TGTGCCAGCAGCCGATCGAGGGCCTACGAGCAGTACTTC
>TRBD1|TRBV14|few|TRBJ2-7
CASSQFRDSSSYEQYF
TGTGCCAGCAGCCAGTTCCGGGACAGCAGCTCCTACGAGCAGTACTTC
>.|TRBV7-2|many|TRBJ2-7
CASSYRSYEQYF
TGTGCCAGCAGCTACCGCTCCTACGAGCAGTACTTC
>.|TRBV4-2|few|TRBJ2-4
CASSQDTRPTGGNIQYF
TGTGCCAGCAGCCAAGATACGCGCCCAACAGGCGGAAACATTCAGTACTTC
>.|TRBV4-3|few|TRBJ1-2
CASSQDRTGVNYGYTF
TGCGCCAGCAGCCAAGATAGAACAGGAGTCAACTATGGCTACACCTTC
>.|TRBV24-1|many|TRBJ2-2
CATSLAGELFF
TGTGCCACCAGTCTCGCGGGGGAGCTGTTTTTT
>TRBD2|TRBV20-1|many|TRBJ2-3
CSARIAGAGTDTQYF
TGCAGTGCTAGAATAGCGGGAGCCGGCACAGATACGCAGTATTTT
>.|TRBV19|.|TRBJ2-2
CASTSGRDGVGGELFF
TGTGCCAGTACCAGCGGGCGGGACGGAGTGGGTGGGGAGCTGTTTTTT
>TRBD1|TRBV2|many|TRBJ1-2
CASSSRTGAHGYTF
TGTGCCAGCAGTTCTCGGACAGGGGCGCATGGCTACACCTTC
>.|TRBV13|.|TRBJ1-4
CASSQRGYEKLFF
TGTGCCAGCAGCCAGCGGGGATACGAAAAACTGTTTTTT
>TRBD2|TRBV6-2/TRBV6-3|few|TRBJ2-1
CASSYLTSGSVNEQFF
TGTGCCAGCAGCTACCTAACTAGCGGGAGTGTCAATGAGCAGTTCTTC
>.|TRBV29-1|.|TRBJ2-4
CSVVELVKNIQYF
TGCAGCGTTGTGGAACTCGTAAAAAACATTCAGTACTTC
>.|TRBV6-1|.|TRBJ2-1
CASRGFSYNEQFF
TGTGCCAGCCGCGGATTCTCCTACAATGAGCAGTTCTTC
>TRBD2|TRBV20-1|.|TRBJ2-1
CSAPTGTSGPNEQFF
TGCAGTGCACCGACCGGGACTAGCGGGCCCAATGAGCAGTTCTTC
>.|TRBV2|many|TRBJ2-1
CASSSWAERNEQFF
TGTGCCAGCAGCTCGTGGGCCGAAAGAAATGAGCAGTTCTTC
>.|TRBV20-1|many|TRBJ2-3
CSASGVSGTDTQYF
TGCAGTGCTAGTGGGGTTAGCGGCACAGATACGCAGTATTTT